These 6 T cell receptor beta chains were sequenced from one sample in a study of cytomegalovirus exposure and HLA in healthy donors. PCR amplification relied on 60 Vbeta primers (plus 13 Jbeta primers). The method was immunoSEQ multiplex PCR; TCRdb's version includes in-frame clones alone and lacks a portion of them. The repertoire consists of some 190,000 clones, with 82% occurring once and the leading ten covering more than 1.5%. Sequencing was carried out using PBMCs. All receptors derive from a man between 35 and 55 years old in good health and CMV-seronegative.

J is TRBJ1-5 and V is TRBV19; 8 bases map to TRBD1. With V trimmed by 9 bases and J by 3 bases, 16 bases remained unmatched. Germline V gene lookup returns CDR1 LNHDA and CDR2 SQIVND (reference sequence). The CDR3 is made up of 17 amino acids. CDR3 nucleotides: TGTGCCAGCTCAAGTCCCCCCGGGACAGGCCCCAATCAGCCCCAGCATTTT. This encodes CASSSPPGTGPNQPQHF.

The chain combines TRBV19 with TRBJ1-4; unclear D gene. CDR1 is LNHDA and CDR2 is SQIVND in the germline V gene (reference sequence). The CDR3 contains 15 residues. The V gene lost 6 bases and the J gene lost 5 bases, with 16 bases spanning the gap. The CDR3 sequence: CASSPTGQQNEKLFF. CDR3 DNA: TGTGCCAGTAGCCCCACTGGGCAGCAGAATGAAAAACTGTTTTTT.

The chain couples TRBV29-1 to TRBJ2-6; a possible D gene is TRBD1 (6 bases). Trimming cost V 6 bases and J 0 bases, with 15 bases left between them. The CDR3 totals 16 residues. Germline loops: CDR1 SQVTM, CDR2 ANQGSEA. The CDR3 is CSVGGQLDSGANVLTF. The CDR3 bases are TGCAGCGTCGGTGGACAGTTGGACTCTGGGGCCAACGTCCTGACTTTC.

The chain couples TRBV28 to TRBJ1-5, with 7 bases lining up with TRBD1. Germline CDR1 is MDHEN and CDR2 is SYDVKM. V shed 3 bases and J 4 bases; nucleotides not matched to a gene: 6. The CDR3 covers 15 residues. CDR3 sequence (DNA): TGTGCCAGCAGTTTCGTAGGGGGCAGGAATCAGCCCCAGCATTTT. This sequence encodes CASSFVGGRNQPQHF.

The chain employs TRBV20-1 and TRBJ1-5; D uncertain. This CDR3 has 11 amino acids. With 0 bases removed from V and 6 bases from J, the gap between germline ends came to 3 bases. Per the germline V gene, CDR1 is DFQATT and CDR2 is SNEGSKA (reference sequence). CDR3 bases: TGCAGTGCTAGAGATCTTCAGCCCCAGCATTTT. Its translation is CSARDLQPQHF.

The chain combines TRBV27 with TRBJ1-6; the D is unclear. V was pared by 6 bases and J by 0 bases, with 12 bases between. From germline, CDR1 is MNHEY and CDR2 SMNVEV (reference sequence). This CDR3 is built from 16 residues. CDR3 DNA sequence: TGTGCCAGCAGCCTCGGTTTAAGCTCCTATAATTCACCCCTCCACTTT. It translates to CASSLGLSSYNSPLHF.